A selection of T cell receptor beta chains follows, all from one sample in a study of OX40 agonist ivuxolimab in advanced cancers. Profiled with immunoSEQ multiplex PCR; TCRdb holds only in-frame clones, not every one. The table includes 82,000 or so clones, just under 95% detected once. Sample: CD4+ or CD8+ T cells sorted from blood, taken in a trial of the OX40 agonist ivuxolimab. The receptors were gathered from an adult with an advanced solid tumor such as melanoma, head and neck, liver or kidney cancer. CDR3s include the opening cysteine and the closing phenylalanine or tryptophan. Each record gives: D gene, J gene, clone size, CDR3 length, V gene, CDR3 DNA, CDR3 protein. D genes are given only for firm matches. Clone size appears in some rows only: once, few, many, or a class for an expanded clone.

TRBD2,TRBJ2-7,once,19,TRBV7-3,TGTGCCAGCAGCCTCCGTGTGGGACTAGCGGGAGGGAGCTCCTACGAGCAGTACTTC,CASSLRVGLAGGSSYEQYF
TRBD2,TRBJ2-7,NA,15,TRBV27,TGTGCCAGCAGTTTATCTCTAGCGGGAGCTAGCGAGCAGTACTTC,CASSLSLAGASEQYF
NA,TRBJ2-1,NA,11,TRBV20-1,TGCAGTGCTAACGATGGCAATGAGCAGTTCTTC,CSANDGNEQFF
NA,TRBJ1-5,NA,13,TRBV30,TGTGCCTGGAGCCAAGAAGTTAAACAGCCCCAGCATTTT,CAWSQEVKQPQHF
NA,TRBJ2-1,NA,15,TRBV19,TGTGCCAGTACCCAGGGAGGGGGTTCATACAATGAGCAGTTCTTC,CASTQGGGSYNEQFF
TRBD1,TRBJ1-5,NA,14,TRBV6-1,TGTGCCAGCAGTGAAGGGACAGGGGTTCAGCCCCAGCATTTT,CASSEGTGVQPQHF
TRBD2,TRBJ2-5,NA,18,TRBV9,TGTGCCAGCAGCGTAGGAGGGACTAGCGGGGGGGCTTTGGAGACCCAGTACTTC,CASSVGGTSGGALETQYF
TRBD1,TRBJ2-2,few,14,TRBV6-5,TGTGCCAGCAGTAAGACAGGGGGAACCGGGGAGCTGTTTTTT,CASSKTGGTGELFF
NA,TRBJ1-1,once,12,TRBV19,TGTGCCAGTAGCCCGGACGAGGGGGGGGCTTTCTTT,CASSPDEGGAFF
TRBD1,TRBJ1-1,NA,16,TRBV27,TGTGCCAGCAGTTTAAGGTGGGACAGGGTAAACACTGAAGCTTTCTTT,CASSLRWDRVNTEAFF
NA,TRBJ1-3,NA,13,TRBV5-6,TGTGCCAGCAGCTTGGGCAGGGGAAACACCATATATTTT,CASSLGRGNTIYF
TRBD2,TRBJ2-7,NA,13,TRBV27,TGTGCCAGCAGCCAGACTAGCGTACGCGAGCAGTACTTC,CASSQTSVREQYF
NA,TRBJ1-1,NA,14,TRBV5-1,TGCGCCAGCAGCTTCTTGGAGCCAAACACTGAAGCTTTCTTT,CASSFLEPNTEAFF
NA,TRBJ1-1,NA,17,TRBV9,TGTGCCAGCAGCGTAGATCTGGCGGGACATACGAACACTGAAGCTTTCTTT,CASSVDLAGHTNTEAFF
NA,TRBJ1-1,NA,14,TRBV9,TGTGCCAGCAGCACCCTCCCGACGAACACTGAAGCTTTCTTT,CASSTLPTNTEAFF
NA,TRBJ1-5,NA,13,TRBV7-6,TGTGCCAGCAGCCCGGGGGGGGATCAGCCCCAGCATTTT,CASSPGGDQPQHF
TRBD1,TRBJ1-4,NA,15,TRBV19,TGTGCCAGTAGTACGGGCGGGACAGCCGCTGAAAAACTGTTTTTT,CASSTGGTAAEKLFF
NA,TRBJ1-1,NA,16,TRBV5-6,TGTGCCAGCAGCTGGAGCGGGACGGGGGGTGGGACTGAAGCTTTCTTT,CASSWSGTGGGTEAFF
NA,TRBJ2-4,NA,16,TRBV19,TGTGCCAGTAGTGTCTCGTGGTCGCCAGCCAAAAACATTCAGTACTTC,CASSVSWSPAKNIQYF
NA,TRBJ2-2,NA,15,TRBV19,TGTGCCAGTAGTATAGATGCAGCGAACACCGGGGAGCTGTTTTTT,CASSIDAANTGELFF
NA,TRBJ2-5,NA,13,TRBV5-1,TGCGCCAGCAGCTTCGGAGGGGAAGAGACCCAGTACTTC,CASSFGGEETQYF
NA,TRBJ2-6,NA,16,TRBV30,TGTGCCTGGAGTGTAGCGGGTGTCTCTGGGGCCAACGTCCTGACTTTC,CAWSVAGVSGANVLTF
NA,TRBJ2-3,once,13,TRBV7-2,TGTGCCAGCAGCCTAGTACCCCTAGATACGCAGTATTTT,CASSLVPLDTQYF
NA,TRBJ1-1,NA,14,TRBV11-2,TGTGCCAGCAGCTTCCTATCCGGAGACACTGAAGCTTTCTTT,CASSFLSGDTEAFF
TRBD1,TRBJ1-1,few,15,TRBV7-8,TGTGCCAGCAGCCCGAGACAGGGAGTGAACACTGAAGCTTTCTTT,CASSPRQGVNTEAFF
NA,TRBJ2-2,NA,14,TRBV11-2,TGTGCCAGCAGCTCACGACGGGTCACCGGGGAGCTGTTTTTT,CASSSRRVTGELFF
NA,TRBJ1-1,NA,17,TRBV18,TGTGCCAGCTCACCACTCCATTCCGAGACGGCAGTCACTGAAGCTTTCTTT,CASSPLHSETAVTEAFF
NA,TRBJ2-2,NA,12,TRBV6-1,TGTGCCAGCACTGGAGGGCCCAGGGAGCTGTTTTTT,CASTGGPRELFF
TRBD1,TRBJ1-1,few,15,TRBV19,TGTGCCAGTAGTGTACAGACAGGGGGCATATCTGAAGCTTTCTTT,CASSVQTGGISEAFF
NA,TRBJ2-5,NA,14,TRBV9,TGTGCCAGCAGCGGGGGCAGGATGACGGAGACCCAGTACTTC,CASSGGRMTETQYF
TRBD1,TRBJ2-7,NA,15,TRBV19,TGTGCCAGTAGTGCGGTTAACAGGGGAAGGTACGAGCAGTACTTC,CASSAVNRGRYEQYF
NA,TRBJ2-4,NA,14,TRBV19,TGTGCCAGTAGTATAGAGCACCGGGGTCACATTCAGTACTTC,CASSIEHRGHIQYF
NA,TRBJ2-4,NA,15,TRBV7-2,TGTGCCAGCAGTTCTAGAGGGGAAGCCAAAAACATTCAGTACTTC,CASSSRGEAKNIQYF
NA,TRBJ2-7,NA,13,TRBV30,TGTGCCTGGAGACCCGACAGCGCCTACGAGCAGTACTTC,CAWRPDSAYEQYF
TRBD2,TRBJ2-3,NA,18,TRBV7-9,TGTGCCAGCAGCTTTTATGCGCTTAGCGGGGGGACCACAGATACGCAGTATTTT,CASSFYALSGGTTDTQYF
TRBD2,TRBJ2-7,once,13,TRBV19,TGTGCCAGTAGTCCGGGGACTACCTACGAGCAGTACTTC,CASSPGTTYEQYF
TRBD1,TRBJ2-7,NA,15,TRBV7-3,TGTGCCAGCAGCCCGGGACAGGGGGTCTCCTACGAGCAGTACTTC,CASSPGQGVSYEQYF
NA,TRBJ2-7,NA,20,TRBV21-1,TGTGCCAGCAGCAAGTCGGGGCTGCTGGGGACTAGCGGGAATAAGTACGAGCAGTACTTC,CASSKSGLLGTSGNKYEQYF
NA,TRBJ1-2,NA,14,TRBV5-6,TGTGCCAGCAGCTTGGCCATTGTCAATTATGGCTACACCTTC,CASSLAIVNYGYTF
NA,TRBJ2-3,NA,15,TRBV4-1,TGCGCCAGCAGCCAAGATTTTCCAGGCACAGATACGCAGTATTTT,CASSQDFPGTDTQYF
TRBD2,TRBJ2-3,once,15,TRBV10-2,TGCGCCAGCAGATTCCGGGAGGGCCTGGGAGATACGCAGTATTTT,CASRFREGLGDTQYF
NA,TRBJ1-1,NA,15,TRBV2,TGTGCCAGCAGTGCCAAAACACAGGGGAACACTGAAGCTTTCTTT,CASSAKTQGNTEAFF
NA,TRBJ2-2,NA,15,TRBV5-5,TGTGCCAGCAGCAAGTTACAGGGCAACACCGGGGAGCTGTTTTTT,CASSKLQGNTGELFF
NA,TRBJ1-6,NA,16,TRBV6-6,TGTGCCAGCAGCCTGGGGGGGAGCTCCTATAATTCACCCCTCCACTTT,CASSLGGSSYNSPLHF
NA,TRBJ1-1,NA,14,TRBV11-3,TGTGCCAGCAGCTTAGATTTCGGGAACACTGAAGCTTTCTTT,CASSLDFGNTEAFF
TRBD1,TRBJ1-2,NA,15,TRBV18,TGTGCCAGCTCACCTCCGGGACAGAATTTCTATGGCTACACCTTC,CASSPPGQNFYGYTF
NA,TRBJ2-3,NA,15,TRBV4-1,TGCGCCAGCAGCCAAGACCCCGAACCGGCGGATACGCAGTATTTT,CASSQDPEPADTQYF
NA,TRBJ2-3,NA,15,TRBV5-1,TGCGCCAGCAGCCCGGGTGGGGGCCGCACAGATACGCAGTATTTT,CASSPGGGRTDTQYF
NA,TRBJ1-1,NA,17,TRBV5-1,TGCGCCAGCAGCTTGGATGGGGCAGGGACGTTGGCCACTGAAGCTTTCTTT,CASSLDGAGTLATEAFF
NA,TRBJ2-7,NA,13,TRBV27,TGTGCCAGCAGTTTTCAGGGGTCCTGGGAGCAGTACTTC,CASSFQGSWEQYF
NA,TRBJ2-5,NA,13,TRBV6-1,TGTGCCAGCATTTTTCGAGTAGGGGAGACCCAGTACTTC,CASIFRVGETQYF
TRBD2,TRBJ2-5,NA,13,TRBV2,TGTGCCAGCAGAGCGGGGGGAGGTGGGACCCAGTACTTC,CASRAGGGGTQYF
TRBD2,TRBJ2-5,NA,13,TRBV28,TGTGCCAGCAGCCTCGGACTAGCGGGAGGGTCGGACTTC,CASSLGLAGGSDF
NA,TRBJ2-3,NA,14,TRBV9,TGTGCCAGCAGCGTATCACTAGCAGGAGATACGCAGTATTTT,CASSVSLAGDTQYF